This TCR beta chain stems from a study of blood T cells in healthy people across ages. The wider study: With template switching, about one barcoded beta molecule was captured per two T cells. Study-level points and caveats: Compared with aged donors, long-lived donors showed fewer expanded clones, suggesting selection.

Each sample yielded at least 6 million isolated PBMCs. Per sample, no less than 5 micrograms of total RNA were extracted. The V and J ends lost 4 bases and 2 bases, in that order; junction bases with no gene match: 8. This CDR3 contains 16 residues. PCR was performed a second time for roughly 7 to 12 cycles using a sample-barcoded 5' primer and a J-beta primer mix. TCRdb recomputed calls from the 5' RACE reads with MiXCR, one row per CDR3 protein. The sample carries some 900,000 distinct CDR3 sequences, around 49% recorded once. Worth noting for this clonotype: Its cognate antigen is unknown.

The sequenced sample consisted of blood. The chain has TRBV12-3 or TRBV12-4 and TRBJ2-3; TRBD1 aligns across 8 bases. The TCR originated in a man aged 25-45 years in good health. CDR3 coding DNA: TGTGCCAGCAGTTCTCAGGGGGCTAACTTCACAGATACGCAGTATTTT. Translating it yields CASSSQGANFTDTQYF.